Listed below are T cell receptor beta chains from one sample, sequenced in a study of blood T cell repertoires in COVID-19. Assay: immunoSEQ multiplex PCR; the TCRdb copy retains only in-frame clones and omits some. The table records around 67,000 clones, 75% to 90% of them present only once. Sequenced: peripheral blood. These receptors were obtained from a man aged 50 to 59 with active COVID-19. The CDR3 runs from the conserved cysteine through the conserved F or W. Each record gives: clone size, J gene, V gene, CDR3 protein. Some rows have no size entry. The others give once, few or many, or a class for an expanded clone.

clone size: -; J gene: TRBJ2-7; V gene: TRBV27; CDR3 protein: CASSRQGEVYEQYF
clone size: -; J gene: TRBJ2-3; V gene: TRBV7-2; CDR3 protein: CASSFAQGTDTQYF
clone size: -; J gene: TRBJ2-5; V gene: TRBV5-1; CDR3 protein: CASSVTGTAQETQYF
clone size: -; J gene: TRBJ1-4; V gene: TRBV7-8; CDR3 protein: CASSLGSRWRGGEKLFF
clone size: -; J gene: TRBJ2-4; V gene: TRBV7-8; CDR3 protein: CASSLGTSGHIQYF
clone size: -; J gene: TRBJ1-4; V gene: TRBV28; CDR3 protein: CASSPPISGLTNEKLFF
clone size: -; J gene: TRBJ2-7; V gene: TRBV3-1/TRBV3-2; CDR3 protein: CASSQLGSEQYF
clone size: -; J gene: TRBJ1-1; V gene: TRBV5-1; CDR3 protein: CASSSNRQDGEAFF
clone size: few; J gene: TRBJ1-1; V gene: TRBV18; CDR3 protein: CASSRNLDTQEAFF
clone size: -; J gene: TRBJ1-2; V gene: TRBV7-9; CDR3 protein: CASSSDVRDGYTF
clone size: -; J gene: TRBJ1-1; V gene: TRBV29-1; CDR3 protein: CSARPHRDTEAFF
clone size: -; J gene: TRBJ1-2; V gene: TRBV2; CDR3 protein: CASSQRFAGGYTF
clone size: -; J gene: TRBJ2-1; V gene: TRBV24-1; CDR3 protein: CATSPSGSRSEQFF
clone size: -; J gene: TRBJ1-1; V gene: TRBV12-5; CDR3 protein: CASGQGFEAFF
clone size: -; J gene: TRBJ2-5; V gene: TRBV19; CDR3 protein: CASSPRGSGSQETQYF
clone size: -; J gene: TRBJ2-1; V gene: TRBV6-5; CDR3 protein: CASSPRDRQFF
clone size: -; J gene: TRBJ2-7; V gene: TRBV28; CDR3 protein: CASKDSPYEQYF
clone size: -; J gene: TRBJ2-1; V gene: TRBV18; CDR3 protein: CASSPQEGTYNEQFF
clone size: -; J gene: TRBJ1-2; V gene: TRBV5-6; CDR3 protein: CASSFASGRGYTF
clone size: -; J gene: TRBJ2-7; V gene: TRBV28; CDR3 protein: CASSLSGGEVSEQYF
clone size: -; J gene: TRBJ2-1; V gene: TRBV5-1; CDR3 protein: CASKPRPLDNEQFF
clone size: -; J gene: TRBJ2-5; V gene: TRBV18; CDR3 protein: CASSLRQRTLETQYF
clone size: -; J gene: TRBJ2-5; V gene: TRBV6-2/TRBV6-3; CDR3 protein: CASSYLETSSETQYF
clone size: -; J gene: TRBJ2-2; V gene: TRBV6-6; CDR3 protein: CASSPLSTGELFF
clone size: -; J gene: TRBJ2-7; V gene: TRBV10-3; CDR3 protein: CAIRGPQGGEQYF
clone size: -; J gene: TRBJ1-4; V gene: TRBV4-3; CDR3 protein: CASSHQDRGVQGEKLFF
clone size: -; J gene: TRBJ1-2; V gene: TRBV16; CDR3 protein: CASRDDGGYGYTF
clone size: -; J gene: TRBJ2-5; V gene: TRBV5-1; CDR3 protein: CASSSGGTQYF
clone size: -; J gene: TRBJ1-5; V gene: TRBV5-8; CDR3 protein: CASSFTGTGDQPQHF